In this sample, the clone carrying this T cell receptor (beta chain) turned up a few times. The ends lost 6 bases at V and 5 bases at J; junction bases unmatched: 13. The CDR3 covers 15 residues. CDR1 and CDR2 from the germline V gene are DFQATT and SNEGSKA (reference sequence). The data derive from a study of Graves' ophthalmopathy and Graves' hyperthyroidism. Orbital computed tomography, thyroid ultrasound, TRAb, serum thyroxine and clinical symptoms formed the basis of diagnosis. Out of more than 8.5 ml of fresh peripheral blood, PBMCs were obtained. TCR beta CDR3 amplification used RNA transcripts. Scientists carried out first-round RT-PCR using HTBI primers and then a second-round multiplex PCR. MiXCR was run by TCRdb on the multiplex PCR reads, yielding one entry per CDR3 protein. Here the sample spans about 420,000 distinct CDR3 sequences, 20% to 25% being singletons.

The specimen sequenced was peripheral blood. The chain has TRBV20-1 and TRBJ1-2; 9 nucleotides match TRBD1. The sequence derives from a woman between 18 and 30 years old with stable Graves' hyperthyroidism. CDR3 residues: CSALPGQGLIYGYTF. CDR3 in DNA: TGCAGTGCCCTCCCGGGACAGGGATTGATTTATGGCTACACCTTC.